Listed here are 13 T cell receptor beta chains from one sample, sequenced in a study of human T cells and chemical hapten exposure. Indicated time point: pre-sensitization, week 0. Noted treatment: therapeutic diphenylcyclopropenone sensitization with weekly scalp DPC. TCRdb re-derived calls from the RACE reads in MiXCR, one entry per CDR3 protein. Of 300,000 to 450,000 distinct CDR3 sequences listed, about 5.1% are singletons. The source material was whole blood, sampled in connection with sensitization to the hapten diphenylcyclopropenone (DPC). The origin of the receptors is a woman aged 50 to 60 with alopecia areata. Some clones in this sample may be carry-over from other donors' samples.

The chain combines TRBV2 with TRBJ2-2, with TRBD1 as a possible D gene (6 bases). Germline CDR1 and CDR2: SNHLY and FYNNEI. This CDR3 is 14 amino acids long. V was shortened by 6 bases and J by 4 bases, with 12 bases between the two germline ends. This CDR3 is CASRSGAGTGELFF. CDR3 DNA sequence: TGTGCCAGCAGGTCAGGGGCGGGCACCGGGGAGCTGTTTTTT.

In regard to this clonotype: This may stem from a read error, because a much larger clone lies one nucleotide away. This sequence joins TRBV5-1 and TRBJ2-1; TRBD1 might be the D (5 bases). V was cut by 0 bases and J by 2 bases, with 6 bases left in between. The length of the CDR3 is 14 residues. Germline CDR1 SGHRS, CDR2 YFSETQ. The CDR3 loop is CASSLETAYNEQFF. In DNA form, the CDR3 reads TGCGCCAGCAGCTTGGAGACAGCCTACAATGAGCAGTTCTTC.

This clonotype was observed a handful of times. The J gene is TRBJ1-6, the V gene TRBV10-3, with 8 bases lining up with TRBD1. Trimming removed 0 bases from V and 8 bases from J; junction bases left unmatched: 3. Germline V CDR1 and CDR2: ENHRY, SYGVKD. CDR3 length: 15 residues. The chain's CDR3 is CAISESPRGHSPLHF. As DNA, the CDR3 is TGTGCCATCAGTGAGTCCCCCAGGGGGCATTCACCCCTCCACTTT.

This clonotype was observed many times. The chain joins TRBV4-2 to TRBJ2-7; TRBD1 aligns across 8 bases. Trimming at V came to 4 bases and at J to 10 bases, leaving 12 bases not matched to a gene. The germline gives CDR1 LGHNA, CDR2 YNFKEQ. The CDR3 is 14 amino acids. This CDR3 reads CASSLGTGWGEQYF. The CDR3 bases are TGTGCCAGCAGCCTGGGGACAGGCTGGGGCGAACAGTACTTC.

This clonotype came up many times. This rearrangement joins TRBV3-1 to TRBJ2-1; D may be TRBD2 (6 bases). Germline V gives CDR1 LGHDT, CDR2 YNNKEL (reference sequence). V lost 0 bases, J lost 0 bases, and 15 bases lay in between. The CDR3 contains 18 residues. This CDR3 reads CASSQDRRGTFSYNEQFF. The CDR3 nucleotides are TGTGCCAGCAGCCAAGATCGGAGGGGAACATTCTCCTACAATGAGCAGTTCTTC.

The chain is built from TRBV29-1 and TRBJ2-3, with D possibly TRBD2 on 5 matching bases. There are 12 residues in the CDR3. With 7 bases removed from V and 1 base from J, the gap between germline ends came to 9 bases. CDR1 SQVTM and CDR2 ANQGSEA come from the germline V gene. CDR3: CSGLEGTDTQYF. The CDR3 bases are TGCAGCGGCCTGGAGGGCACAGATACGCAGTATTTT.

This clonotype was detected only a few times. The gene calls are TRBV9 and TRBJ1-1; 7 bases map to TRBD1. This CDR3 is built from 15 residues. J gave up 2 bases and V 3 bases, and 7 bases lay outside the gene matches. Germline CDR1 is SGDLS and CDR2 is YYNGEE. CDR3 in amino acids: CASSASGTDNTEAFF. The CDR3 nucleotides read TGTGCCAGCAGCGCGTCCGGGACAGACAACACTGAAGCTTTCTTT.

The chain is built from TRBV7-7 and TRBJ2-1; D is unclear. Trimming removed 1 base from V and 5 bases from J, with 6 bases in between. This CDR3 has 13 amino acids. Germline CDR1 reads SSHAT; CDR2 reads FNYEAQ (reference sequence). CDR3 residues: CASSLGINNEQFF. In DNA form, the CDR3 reads TGTGCCAGCAGCTTAGGTATTAACAATGAGCAGTTCTTC. The full variable domain, completed using reference TRBV7-7 and TRBJ2-1, is GAGVSQSPRYKVTKRGQDVTLRCDPISSHATLYWYQQALGQGPEFLTYFNYEAQPDKSGLPSDRFSAERPEGSISTLTIQRTEQRDSAMYRCASSLGINNEQFFGPGTRLTVL.

The rearrangement links TRBV4-1 to TRBJ1-1; tentatively, D is TRBD1 (5 bases). The V end was cut by 3 bases, the J end by 1 base, with 12 bases between. The CDR3 is made up of 15 amino acids. Looked up from germline, CDR1 is MGHRA and CDR2 is YSYEKL. The CDR3 region is CASSHFSQGNTEAFF. Written as DNA, the CDR3 is TGCGCCAGCAGCCATTTTTCCCAGGGGAACACTGAAGCTTTCTTT.

This clonotype was observed many times. The chain couples TRBV29-1 to TRBJ1-2; tentative D call: TRBD1 (6 bases). The V gene's germline CDR1 is SQVTM and CDR2 ANQGSEA. Trimming removed 5 bases at V and 4 bases at J, with 11 bases between. The CDR3 length is 12 residues. The CDR3 protein is CSVRGDAYGYTF. In DNA, the CDR3 is TGCAGCGTTAGGGGGGATGCCTATGGCTACACCTTC.

This clonotype was counted between two and nine times. This chain uses TRBV27 with TRBJ1-5, with D tentatively TRBD1 (5 bases). Germline values: CDR1 MNHEY, CDR2 SMNVEV (reference sequence). CDR3 length: 14 amino acids. Trimming shortened V by 1 base and J by 3 bases, and 7 bases separated the two germline ends. The CDR3 sequence: CASSLWGTNQPQHF. The CDR3 DNA reads as TGTGCCAGCAGTTTATGGGGGACCAATCAGCCCCAGCATTTT.

This clonotype has a count of ten or more. The chain has TRBV29-1 and TRBJ2-7, with D possibly being TRBD2 (6 bases). With 5 bases removed from V and 6 bases from J, the gap between germline ends came to 11 bases. The CDR3 is 11 amino acids. Per the germline V gene, CDR1 is SQVTM and CDR2 is ANQGSEA. The CDR3 loop reads CSVLTEGEQYF. The CDR3 DNA is TGCAGCGTTCTTACGGAGGGCGAGCAGTACTTC.

This clonotype was observed a handful of times. The rearrangement joins TRBV4-3 to TRBJ1-6; weak D call: TRBD1 (6 bases). This CDR3 has 18 residues. In germline, CDR1 is LGHNA, CDR2 YSLEER. The V end lost 0 bases, the J end lost 6 bases, and 18 bases lay between the germline ends. CDR3 residues: CASSQERGRGGVNSPLHF. The CDR3 DNA is TGCGCCAGCAGCCAAGAGAGGGGCAGGGGCGGTGTTAATTCACCCCTCCACTTT.